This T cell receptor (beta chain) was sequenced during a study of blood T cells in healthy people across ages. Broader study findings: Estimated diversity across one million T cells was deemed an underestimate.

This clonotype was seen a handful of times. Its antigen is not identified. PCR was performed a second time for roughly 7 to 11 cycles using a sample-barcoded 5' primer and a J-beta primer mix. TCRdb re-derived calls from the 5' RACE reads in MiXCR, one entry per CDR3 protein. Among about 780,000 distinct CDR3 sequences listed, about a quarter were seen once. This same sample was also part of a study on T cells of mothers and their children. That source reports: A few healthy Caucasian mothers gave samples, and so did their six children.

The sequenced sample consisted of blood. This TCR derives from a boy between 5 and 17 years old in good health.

Written as DNA, the CDR3 is TGCGCCAGCACCCTCGACAGGCCCACAGATACGCAGTATTTT. This encodes CASTLDRPTDTQYF. This chain uses TRBV5-1 with TRBJ2-3; D might be TRBD1 (6 bases). Germline CDR1 is SGHRS and CDR2 is YFSETQ. This CDR3 contains 14 residues. The V gene lost 6 bases and the J gene lost 2 bases, with 13 bases spanning the gap.